The clone carrying this T cell receptor beta chain was detected a few times. What it binds is unknown. These data originate in a study of T-cell reconstitution after alpha-beta-depleted transplantation in children. The study's findings and limits: At one year after transplant, newly produced T cells mostly accounted for T-cell counts and diversity.

It was with unique molecular identifiers that the TCRbeta library was prepared. MiXCR, applied by TCRdb to the PCR reads, yields one record per CDR3 protein. The sample comprises 500,000 to 600,000 distinct CDR3 sequences, more than 20% of which are singletons, and approximately 39% rests with the top ten. Trimming cost V 2 bases and J 0 bases, with 14 bases left between them. The germline V gene has CDR1 SEHNR and CDR2 FQNEAQ (reference sequence). The CDR3 is 17 amino acids. Sequenced material: PBMCs, taken before TCRalphabeta/CD19-depleted stem cell transplant. The V gene is TRBV7-9, the J gene TRBJ2-1; D perhaps matches TRBD2 (6 bases). The receptor's source is a boy younger than two with Wiskott-Aldrich syndrome, due to receive a stem cell transplant. CDR3 in amino acids: CASSLFLAPLSYNEQFF. In nucleotides, the CDR3 is TGTGCCAGCAGCTTATTTCTAGCGCCCCTCTCCTACAATGAGCAGTTCTTC.